The TCR beta chain described here comes from a study of PD-1 blockade in classical Hodgkin lymphoma. General observations from the study: Relative to healthy donors, newly diagnosed patients reportedly had lower baseline TCR diversity, which was reported as lower still in relapsed/refractory patients.

Produced via immunoSEQ multiplex PCR; TCRdb's table is partial and in-frame only. The sample consists of more than 140,000 clones, 78% of them appearing once. The CDR3 runs 14 residues. CDR1 LNHDA and CDR2 SQIVND come from the germline V gene (reference sequence). V dropped 1 base and J dropped 4 bases, with 8 bases sitting between them. Concerning this clone: Its antigen is as yet unknown.

After autologous stem cell transplantation all patients relapsed, and prior brentuximab vedotin exposure differed between cohorts. V gene TRBV19 combines with J gene TRBJ1-5, with D possibly TRBD1 on 5 matching bases. Material: peripheral blood mononuclear cells (PBMCs), obtained before the second cycle of nivolumab. This receptor was obtained from a human donor with classical Hodgkin lymphoma. The CDR3 DNA reads TGTGCCAGTAGTATAGTAGGGACTAATCAGCCCCAGCATTTT. Translation gives CASSIVGTNQPQHF.